This TCR beta chain was found in a study of PD-L1 blockade in urothelial cancer. In the study overall: Between 0 and 3 chemotherapy regimens preceded treatment for each patient. Blood was analyzed 3 weeks (second dose) and 6 weeks after treatment start.

TCRdb's table, derived via immunoSEQ multiplex PCR, lists solely in-frame clones and lacks some. The top ten clones hold less than 2% of a sample with roughly 46,000 clones, around 85% of them seen once. V lost 7 bases, J lost 7 bases, and 15 bases stayed unmatched. The germline CDR1 and CDR2 sequences are SGHTA and FQGNSA. This CDR3 comprises 15 residues. Time point of the sample: peripheral blood 6 weeks after treatment start. Sampling of each patient yielded between 1 and 8 specimens, collected pretreatment and on-treatment. Comments on this clone: No antigen is known for it.

Whole-study results and caveats: Clonality of blood TCR below the median before treatment predicted better survival.

The rearrangement joins TRBV7-2 to TRBJ2-7; 8 bases align to TRBD2. This sequence originates from a man aged 50-59 years with urothelial cancer. This sample comprised PBMCs, obtained around atezolizumab (anti-PD-L1) treatment. CDR3 sequence (DNA): TGTGCCAGCACTCCGGTAGGCGGGGGGCATCGTGAGCAGTACTTC. It yields the protein CASTPVGGGHREQYF.